The 26 T cell receptor beta chains below come from one sample, sequenced in a study of multiple sclerosis patients with progressive multifocal leukoencephalopathy. Using immunoSEQ multiplex PCR, the repertoire was profiled, and TCRdb retains in-frame clones only, with some absent. The table records tens of thousands of clones, about 90% of them present only once. As for time point: time of PML onset. The sample consisted of PBMCs, taken from a patient treated with natalizumab. The receptors come from a human donor with progressive multifocal leukoencephalopathy.

The CDR3 sequence: CASSLNTQGEKLFF. CDR3 bases: TGTGCCAGCAGCTTGAACACTCAAGGGGAAAAACTGTTTTTT. The V and J genes are TRBV5-4 and TRBJ1-4; unclear D gene. Looked up from germline, CDR1 is SGHNT and CDR2 is YYREEE (reference sequence). Trimming left V 1 base short and J 8 bases short, with 12 bases between. CDR3 length: 14 amino acids.

The rearrangement uses TRBV27 and TRBJ1-2; TRBD1 agrees at 9 bases. CDR3 length: 13 amino acids. Germline V CDR1 and CDR2: MNHEY, SMNVEV (reference sequence). J was trimmed by 7 bases and V by 6 bases; bases with no gene match: 6. CDR3 coding DNA: TGTGCCAGCAGCCCAGACAGGGGGTTTGGCTACACCTTC. Translated: CASSPDRGFGYTF.

This chain joins TRBV6-6 and TRBJ2-3, with 7 bases lining up with TRBD1. The CDR3 has 15 amino acids. The ends lost 6 bases at V and 4 bases at J; junction bases unmatched: 10. The germline CDR1 and CDR2 sequences are MNHNY and SVGAGI (reference sequence). The CDR3 nucleotides read TGTGCCAGCAGCCCCGACAGGGCTCGAGCAGATACGCAGTATTTT. This sequence encodes CASSPDRARADTQYF.

The chain joins TRBV5-6 to TRBJ2-7; no reliable D call. The germline V gene has CDR1 SGHDT and CDR2 YYEEEE. Trimming stripped 2 bases from V and 0 bases from J, with 12 bases between. The CDR3 is 15 amino acids. The CDR3 region is CASSFRAFGSYEQYF. The CDR3 DNA follows: TGTGCCAGCAGCTTCCGGGCTTTCGGCTCCTACGAGCAGTACTTC.

V is TRBV12-5 and J is TRBJ2-1, with 10 bases identical to TRBD1. V lost 1 base to trimming and J lost 8 bases; unmatched junction nucleotides: 5. CDR1 is LGHNT and CDR2 is FRNRAP in the germline V gene. The CDR3 is 15 amino acids. This CDR3 reads CASGLGQGARDEQFF. The DNA for the CDR3 is TGTGCTAGTGGTTTGGGACAGGGGGCGAGGGATGAGCAGTTCTTC.

This sequence joins TRBV7-5 and TRBJ2-3; the table's D call, TRBD2, was not checked against the DNA. TRBV7-5 is given as a pseudogene. This CDR3 is built from 19 residues. The DNA of the CDR3 is TGTGCCAGAAGCCAAGAAGTCTGGAGGCCGGGTTTACTCACAGATACGCAGTATTTT. Its protein is CARSQEVWRPGLLTDTQYF.

V usage is TRBV5-1 and J usage is TRBJ2-1; possibly TRBD2 for D (6 bases). The CDR3 contains 15 residues. The germline V and J ends were trimmed by 0 bases and 13 bases, with 20 bases remaining between them. Germline lookup yields CDR1 SGHRS and CDR2 YFSETQ. The CDR3 region is CASSLAEPPRTTQFF. The CDR3 DNA follows: TGCGCCAGCAGCTTGGCCGAACCCCCCCGGACTACCCAGTTCTTC.

The chain has TRBV29-1 and TRBJ2-5, with 9 bases that match TRBD2. The J call may be wrong; the DNA end is better matched by TRBJ2-7. The CDR3 has 14 residues. Germline CDR1 SQVTM, CDR2 ANQGSEA. CDR3 loop: CSVVQREAPYEQYF. The CDR3 DNA sequence: TGCAGCGTTGTTCAGCGGGAGGCCCCCTACGAGCAGTACTTC.

The chain carries TRBV7-8 and TRBJ1-1; the D is unclear. Germline values: CDR1 SGHVS, CDR2 FQNEAQ. V was clipped by 1 base and J by 5 bases, with 14 bases between them. The CDR3 is made up of 15 amino acids. CDR3 coding DNA: TGTGCCAGCAGCTTAGATCCGTCGGTCGAGACTGAAGCTTTCTTT. This sequence encodes CASSLDPSVETEAFF.

This clone was seen just once. The chain couples TRBV27 to TRBJ2-1; a possible D gene is TRBD2 (5 bases). This CDR3 is 15 amino acids long. V dropped 8 bases and J dropped 0 bases, with 14 bases sitting between them. The germline V gene encodes CDR1 MNHEY and CDR2 SMNVEV (reference sequence). CDR3 protein: CASGSWRSSYNEQFF. CDR3 nucleotides: TGTGCCAGCGGGAGTTGGAGGAGCTCCTACAATGAGCAGTTCTTC.

This rearrangement joins TRBV5-1 to TRBJ2-5, with D perhaps matching TRBD2 (5 bases). Looked up from germline, CDR1 is SGHRS and CDR2 is YFSETQ. The ends were cut back, 8 bases at V and 5 bases at J, with 13 bases in the middle. The CDR3 runs to 12 residues. The CDR3 nucleotides read TGCGCCAGTCGCCGGACTGGTGAGACCCAGTACTTC. Translation: CASRRTGETQYF.

The chain carries TRBV28 and TRBJ1-2, with D unclear. The germline gives CDR1 MDHEN, CDR2 SYDVKM. The CDR3 covers 15 residues. V lost 2 bases, J lost 1 base, and 11 bases lay in between. The CDR3 nucleotides read TGTGCCAGCAGTTTAGGCAGCTTTTATAACTATGGCTACACCTTC. Its protein product is CASSLGSFYNYGYTF.

This clone showed up just once. V and J are TRBV2 and TRBJ2-5; D not certain. CDR1 is SNHLY, CDR2 FYNNEI, per germline. The length of the CDR3 is 11 residues. Trimming stripped 5 bases from V and 3 bases from J, with 4 bases between. CDR3 sequence: CASSREETQYF. In nucleotides, the CDR3 is TGTGCCAGCAGTCGAGAAGAGACCCAGTACTTC.

The chain recombines TRBV19 with TRBJ2-7, with a tentative D call TRBD1 (5 bases). Per germline, CDR1 LNHDA and CDR2 SQIVND (reference sequence). The CDR3 runs to 14 residues. V lost 5 bases and J 3 bases, leaving 14 bases between the germline ends. The CDR3 loop is CASSVTGNLYEQYF. CDR3 DNA sequence: TGTGCCAGTAGTGTTACAGGTAACCTCTACGAGCAGTACTTC.

The chain combines TRBV5-4 with TRBJ1-1; the match to TRBD1 covers 7 bases. Germline V gene lookup returns CDR1 SGHNT and CDR2 YYREEE (reference sequence). J gave up 11 bases and V 4 bases, and 8 bases lay outside the gene matches. This CDR3 is built from 12 residues. CDR3 sequence reads: CASSDPPQGAFF. The CDR3 DNA follows: TGTGCCAGCAGCGACCCACCACAGGGGGCTTTCTTT.

This sequence joins TRBV7-2 and TRBJ2-2; no clear D. This CDR3 region has 16 residues. V shed 1 base and J shed 0 bases, with 9 bases lying between them. CDR1 and CDR2 from the germline V gene are SGHTA and FQGNSA. CDR3 in DNA: TGTGCCAGCAGCTTAGTTCCGGTCTCGAACACCGGGGAGCTGTTTTTT. Translation: CASSLVPVSNTGELFF.

This chain links TRBV4-2 with TRBJ1-2; no clear D gene. V was pared by 5 bases and J by 2 bases, with 9 bases between. Germline V gene sequence: CDR1 LGHNA, CDR2 YNFKEQ. The CDR3 loop spans 13 amino acids. In nucleotides, the CDR3 is TGTGCCAGCAGCACGGACCTAAACTATGGCTACACCTTC. Protein sequence: CASSTDLNYGYTF.

This sequence joins TRBV27 and TRBJ1-2, with a weak D call TRBD1 (6 bases). Trimming stripped 6 bases from V and 7 bases from J, with 15 bases between. Germline loops: CDR1 MNHEY, CDR2 SMNVEV (reference sequence). CDR3 length equals 13 residues. The CDR3 protein is CASRAEGGSGYTF. The DNA of the CDR3 is TGTGCCAGCAGGGCAGAGGGGGGATCTGGCTACACCTTC.

The chain recombines TRBV7-8 with TRBJ2-7, with 9 bases matching TRBD2. Germline V gene sequence: CDR1 SGHVS, CDR2 FQNEAQ. Unmatched junction bases numbered 7, after V lost 1 base and J lost 9 bases. This CDR3 comprises 14 residues. The CDR3 is CASSLVRREGGQYF. CDR3 bases: TGTGCCAGCAGCTTAGTCAGGCGGGAGGGCGGGCAGTACTTC.

The V call is TRBV28, the J call TRBJ1-5; 9 nucleotides match TRBD1. Trimming took 6 bases from V and 9 from J; bases not matched to a gene: 15. Germline V gene lookup returns CDR1 MDHEN and CDR2 SYDVKM. The CDR3 sequence is 16 residues long. The DNA of the CDR3 is TGTGCCAGCAGACAAGGACAGGGGACGCTTAAAGGGCCCCAGCATTTT. This encodes CASRQGQGTLKGPQHF.

V gene TRBV19 combines with J gene TRBJ2-7, with 10 bases matching TRBD2. Germline loops: CDR1 LNHDA, CDR2 SQIVND (reference sequence). J lost 5 bases, V lost 2 bases, and 3 bases had no gene match. This CDR3 comprises 14 residues. This CDR3 reads CASSITSGIHEQYF. The CDR3 bases are TGTGCCAGTAGTATAACTAGCGGGATCCACGAGCAGTACTTC.

This clone was seen a few times. The same CDR3 also results from other DNA sequences found in this sample. The V gene is TRBV10-2, the J gene TRBJ2-7; D gene unclear. V was shortened by 4 bases and J by 2 bases, with 3 bases between the two germline ends. This CDR3 is built from 11 residues. Germline V gene sequence: CDR1 WSHSY, CDR2 SAAADI. CDR3 residues: CASSAAYEQYF. Written as DNA, the CDR3 is TGCGCCAGCAGTGCGGCCTACGAGCAGTACTTC.

V and J are TRBV2 and TRBJ2-3; 7 positions agree with TRBD2. The V segment lost 2 bases and the J segment 0 bases; nucleotides outside the gene matches: 5. This CDR3 contains 16 residues. Germline V gene lookup returns CDR1 SNHLY and CDR2 FYNNEI. CDR3 sequence reads: CASSERGSGSTDTQYF. DNA for the CDR3: TGTGCCAGCAGTGAAAGGGGTAGCGGGAGCACAGATACGCAGTATTTT.

The rearrangement uses TRBV2 and TRBJ2-2; D gene uncertain. From germline, CDR1 is SNHLY and CDR2 FYNNEI. CDR3 length: 12 amino acids. V lost 4 bases and J 4 bases, leaving 4 bases between the germline ends. The CDR3 sequence is CASSAGTGELFF. CDR3 DNA sequence: TGTGCCAGCAGTGCAGGCACCGGGGAGCTGTTTTTT.

This sequence joins TRBV9 and TRBJ1-5; a possible D gene is TRBD1 (5 bases). Germline V CDR1 and CDR2: SGDLS, YYNGEE. This CDR3 contains 14 residues. Trimming shortened V by 4 bases and J by 1 base, and 9 bases separated the two germline ends. CDR3 in amino acids: CASSLAGSNQPQHF. CDR3 coding DNA: TGTGCCAGCAGCCTGGCAGGGAGCAATCAGCCCCAGCATTTT.

With regard to this clone: Its ends do not fully match the called genes, so a read error is possible. At the DNA level, this CDR3 is encoded by other sequences in the same sample as well. V is TRBV7-2 and J is TRBJ2-2; D unresolved. CDR3 length: 14 residues. Germline V gives CDR1 SGHTA, CDR2 FQGNSA. CDR3 protein: CASSFGGNTGELFF. The DNA for the CDR3 is TGCGCCAGCAGCTTCGGCGGGAACACCGGGGAGCTGTTTTTT. The entire variable domain, with the rest obtained from reference TRBV7-2 and TRBJ2-2, is as follows: GAGVSQSPSNKVTEKGKDVELRCDPISGHTALYWYRQSLGQGLEFLIYFQGNSAPDKSGLPSDRFSAERTGGSVSTLTIQRTQQEDSAVYLCASSFGGNTGELFFGEGSRLTVL.